Below are 10 T cell receptor beta chains sequenced from a single sample in a study of T cell responses to AZD1222 COVID-19 vaccine (dated by TCRdb to the early 2020s). The time point label corresponds to: about 28 days (+/-7) after the second vaccine dose. Library prep was done by the immunoSEQ multiplex PCR assay. In its TCRdb copy, this immuneACCESS table keeps in-frame sequences only and misses some clones. Where compared with another copy, unresolved V genes explain less than half of these, and the others have no known cause. This sample is represented by around 160,000 clones; about 91% of them were singletons. Jointly, the top ten make up roughly 0.98% of the sample. This specimen was peripheral blood, taken 28 days after the second AZD1222 dose. The receptors come from an adult who received the AZD1222 COVID-19 vaccine.

The chain has TRBV28 and TRBJ1-5, with D unclear. The V gene lost 4 bases and the J gene lost 5 bases, with 6 bases spanning the gap. CDR1 and CDR2 from the germline V gene are MDHEN and SYDVKM. This CDR3 is built from 12 residues. The CDR3 loop reads CASSSIDQPQHF. The CDR3 DNA sequence: TGTGCCAGCAGTTCAATAGATCAGCCCCAGCATTTT.

The V call is TRBV13, the J call TRBJ2-3, with 15 bases lining up with TRBD2. The CDR3 is 18 residues long. Unmatched junction bases numbered 2, after V lost 1 base and J lost 0 bases. CDR1 is PRHDT, CDR2 FYEKMQ, per germline (reference sequence). DNA of the CDR3: TGTGCCAGCAGCTTAGACGGGACTAGCGGGGGGAGCACAGATACGCAGTATTTT. This sequence encodes CASSLDGTSGGSTDTQYF.

The CDR3 region has the DNA TGTGCCATCACCGGACAGGGTAACACTGAAGCTTTCTTT. It yields the protein CAITGQGNTEAFF. The chain employs TRBV10-3 and TRBJ1-1, with 8 bases matching TRBD1. With V trimmed by 7 bases and J by 2 bases, 3 bases remained unmatched. The CDR3 totals 13 residues. Germline V gene data show CDR1 as ENHRY and CDR2 as SYGVKD.

The chain employs TRBV3-1 (or the pseudogene TRBV3-2) and TRBJ2-7, with 10 bases matching TRBD1. V shed 2 bases, J shed 5 bases, and the junction held 12 bases outside the gene matches. This CDR3 comprises 17 residues. CDR1 and CDR2 from the germline V gene are LGHDT and YNNKEL (reference sequence). In DNA form, the CDR3 reads TGTGCCAGCAGCCAAATACCTATCCGGGACAGGGGCCACGAGCAGTACTTC. This codes for CASSQIPIRDRGHEQYF.

The V call is TRBV4-1, the J call TRBJ1-5; D is uncertain. Trimming removed 0 bases at V and 7 bases at J, with 7 bases between. This CDR3 region has 13 residues. The V gene's germline CDR1 is MGHRA and CDR2 YSYEKL. This CDR3 reads CASSQDSGQPQHF. CDR3 nucleotides: TGCGCCAGCAGCCAAGATTCTGGGCAGCCCCAGCATTTT.

The rearrangement joins TRBV18 to TRBJ1-1; D is undetermined. CDR3 length: 13 residues. V lost 3 bases, J lost 4 bases, and 9 bases lay in between. Germline-derived CDR1 and CDR2 are KGHSH and LQKENI. DNA for the CDR3: TGTGCCAGCTCACCGACTGACGGCACTGAAGCTTTCTTT. This sequence encodes CASSPTDGTEAFF.

This chain uses TRBV5-1 with TRBJ1-2, with 7 positions matching TRBD1. CDR3 size: 15 residues. The junction had 6 bases not matched to a gene; V was cut back by 3 bases and J by 1 base. Germline-derived CDR1 and CDR2 are SGHRS and YFSETQ. The CDR3, as DNA: TGCGCCAGCAGCTGGGACAGCTTCTTTAACTATGGCTACACCTTC. As protein: CASSWDSFFNYGYTF.

A word on this clone: Other DNA sequences within the sample encode an identical CDR3. The J gene is TRBJ2-3, the V gene TRBV5-1; D ambiguous. CDR1 and CDR2 from the germline V gene are SGHRS and YFSETQ. The CDR3 length is 11 residues. V was shortened by 3 bases and J by 2 bases, with 1 base between the two germline ends. This CDR3 is CASSSTDTQYF. CDR3 sequence (DNA): TGCGCCAGCAGCTCCACAGATACGCAGTATTTT.

This clone occurred once. V gene TRBV6-5 combines with J gene TRBJ1-2; no definite D call. V lost 6 bases and J lost 2, with 16 bases in between. Germline CDR1 and CDR2: MNHEY and SVGAGI. This CDR3 region has 15 residues. For the CDR3, the DNA is TGTGCCAGCAGGCGTGGGGTCCAGGACAACTATGGCTACACCTTC. The encoded protein is CASRRGVQDNYGYTF.

The rearrangement uses TRBV5-1 and TRBJ2-3; TRBD1 matches at 9 bases. This CDR3 comprises 16 residues. With 4 bases clipped from V and 3 bases from J, the junction kept 9 bases outside the gene matches. Germline CDR1 is SGHRS and CDR2 is YFSETQ. The CDR3: CASSRIPGQGTDTQYF. CDR3 in DNA: TGCGCCAGCAGCCGGATACCGGGACAGGGAACAGATACGCAGTATTTT.